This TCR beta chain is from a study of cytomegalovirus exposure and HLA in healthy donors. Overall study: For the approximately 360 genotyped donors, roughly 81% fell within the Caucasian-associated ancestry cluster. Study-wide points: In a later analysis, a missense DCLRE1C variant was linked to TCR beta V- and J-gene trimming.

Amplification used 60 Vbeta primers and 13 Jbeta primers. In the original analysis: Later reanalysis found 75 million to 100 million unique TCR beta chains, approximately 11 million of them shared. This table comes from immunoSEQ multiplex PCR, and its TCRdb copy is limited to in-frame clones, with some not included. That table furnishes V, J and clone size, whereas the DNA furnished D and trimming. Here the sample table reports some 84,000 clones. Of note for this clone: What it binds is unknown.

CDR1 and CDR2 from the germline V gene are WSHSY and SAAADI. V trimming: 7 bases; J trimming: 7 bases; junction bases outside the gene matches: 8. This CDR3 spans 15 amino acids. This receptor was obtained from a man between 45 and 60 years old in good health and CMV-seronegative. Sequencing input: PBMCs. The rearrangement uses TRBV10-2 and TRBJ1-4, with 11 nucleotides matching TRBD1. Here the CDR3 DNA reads TGCGCCAGCACCCATTGGGGGACAGGGGGTGAAAAACTGTTTTTT. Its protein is CASTHWGTGGEKLFF.